This T cell receptor beta chain was profiled in a study of T cells after yellow fever vaccination. Study findings and constraints: Post-booster samples contained most primary-vaccination clones (approximately 97% CD4, about 90% CD8). Clonotype sharing between CD4 and CD8 compartments was small.

UMIs were added to TCR cDNA along with a universal primer site when it was made by 5'RACE template switching. TCRdb reprocessed the 5' RACE reads with MiXCR, giving one entry per CDR3 protein. The table lists 300,000 to 400,000 distinct CDR3 sequences, under 15% of them singletons. Per germline, CDR1 SGHVS and CDR2 FQNEAQ. CDR3 length: 14 residues. With 5 bases removed from V and 4 bases from J, the gap between germline ends came to 12 bases. This clonotype has more than one count but fewer than ten. The antigen remains unidentified. This sequence originates from a man aged 18 to 30 who received the YFV17D yellow fever vaccine. Sample: CD4+ T cells sorted from PBMCs, taken 15 days after the yellow fever booster vaccination. The chain combines TRBV7-8 with TRBJ2-1, with D possibly matching TRBD2 (6 bases). The CDR3 DNA reads as TGTGCCAGCAGCCTTCGGGACTTTTACAATGAGCAGTTCTTC. It yields the protein CASSLRDFYNEQFF. Filled out from reference TRBV7-8 and TRBJ2-1, the complete variable domain reads GAGVSQSPRYKVAKRGQDVALRCDPISGHVSLFWYQQALGQGPEFLTYFQNEAQLDKSGLPSDRFFAERPEGSVSTLKIQRTQQEDSAVYLCASSLRDFYNEQFFGPGTRLTVL.